Following are 18 T cell receptor beta chains from one sample sequenced in a study of lymphopenia after photon versus proton radiotherapy. Produced via immunoSEQ multiplex PCR; TCRdb's table is partial and in-frame only. This table holds about 5,000 clones, around 89% found once. The sample consisted of peripheral blood, taken from a patient treated with photon-based radiotherapy. These receptors came from a man younger than 40 with gastric cancer.

This chain links TRBV5-8 with TRBJ2-1, with TRBD2 identical over 8 bases. The CDR3 covers 15 residues. Germline CDR1 is SGHTS and CDR2 is YDEGEE. Trimming cost V 4 bases and J 0 bases; bases outside gene matches: 3. CDR3 sequence (DNA): TGTGCCAGCAGCGGCGGGGGGCTCTCCTACAATGAGCAGTTCTTC. Translation: CASSGGGLSYNEQFF.

This chain uses TRBV4-2 with TRBJ1-2, with D hard to call. Germline V gene sequence: CDR1 LGHNA, CDR2 YNFKEQ. Trimming pared 0 bases from V and 2 bases from J, leaving 10 bases between. This CDR3 has 15 amino acids. CDR3 coding DNA: TGTGCCAGCAGCCAAGATCGGGCAGCGAACTATGGCTACACCTTC. Translated, it gives CASSQDRAANYGYTF.

This sequence joins TRBV5-8 and TRBJ2-2, with D tentatively TRBD1 (6 bases). The V gene lost 7 bases and the J gene lost 2 bases, with 18 bases spanning the gap. The CDR3 contains 16 residues. The germline V gene encodes CDR1 SGHTS and CDR2 YDEGEE. The CDR3 loop reads CASSSSTDSNTGELFF. Here the CDR3 DNA reads TGTGCCAGCTCAAGTTCGACGGACAGTAACACCGGGGAGCTGTTTTTT. The entire variable domain, with the rest obtained from reference TRBV5-8 and TRBJ2-2, is as follows: EAGVTQSPTHLIKTRGQQATLRCSPISGHTSVYWYQQALGLGLQFLLWYDEGEERNRGNFPPRFSGRQFPNYSSELNVNALELEDSALYLCASSSSTDSNTGELFFGEGSRLTVL.

The chain links TRBV9 to TRBJ1-1, with 9 bases matching TRBD1. The V gene end was trimmed by 0 bases and the J gene end by 11 bases; junction bases not matched to a gene: 11. The CDR3 contains 15 residues. Germline CDR1 is SGDLS and CDR2 is YYNGEE. This chain's CDR3 is CASSVVGQGPPGAFF. CDR3 sequence (DNA): TGTGCCAGCAGCGTAGTCGGACAGGGGCCCCCGGGGGCTTTCTTT.

The chain uses TRBV19 and TRBJ2-7; 10 bases agree with TRBD2. The CDR3 runs to 14 residues. V dropped 6 bases and J dropped 4; count of bases not matched to a gene: 6. Germline V CDR1 and CDR2: LNHDA, SQIVND (reference sequence). This CDR3 is CASRQRGGLYEQYF. CDR3 coding DNA: TGTGCCAGTAGGCAGCGGGGGGGGCTATACGAGCAGTACTTC.

The chain couples TRBV5-1 to TRBJ2-1; D unclear. Germline values: CDR1 SGHRS, CDR2 YFSETQ. This CDR3 is built from 15 residues. The V end lost 3 bases, the J end lost 0 bases, and 10 bases lay between the germline ends. For the CDR3, the DNA is TGCGCCAGCAGCTGGAACGGTTACTCCTACAATGAGCAGTTCTTC. Translation: CASSWNGYSYNEQFF.

V is TRBV10-3 and J is TRBJ1-1; D call uncertain. Per the germline V gene, CDR1 is ENHRY and CDR2 is SYGVKD. The CDR3 is made up of 14 amino acids. Trimming left V 7 bases short and J 2 bases short, with 14 bases between. The CDR3 loop reads CAITSRTDNTEAFF. Here the CDR3 DNA reads TGTGCCATCACCTCAAGGACGGATAACACTGAAGCTTTCTTT.

This sequence joins TRBV7-9 and TRBJ2-2; D is unclear. CDR1 SEHNR and CDR2 FQNEAQ come from the germline V gene (reference sequence). This CDR3 region has 14 residues. V was pared by 5 bases and J by 8 bases, with 15 bases between. The CDR3 region is CASSRDWSGGELFF. The CDR3 DNA reads as TGTGCCAGCAGCCGCGACTGGTCGGGTGGGGAGCTGTTTTTT.

The chain links TRBV29-1 to TRBJ2-7; 7 bases align to TRBD1. The V gene end was trimmed by 7 bases and the J gene end by 5 bases; junction bases not matched to a gene: 2. Looked up from germline, CDR1 is SQVTM and CDR2 is ANQGSEA. The CDR3 contains 10 residues. The CDR3 coding sequence is TGCAGCGCGGGGACAGACGAGCAGTACTTC. Its protein product is CSAGTDEQYF.

V gene TRBV10-3 combines with J gene TRBJ2-2; TRBD2 aligns across 10 bases. CDR3 length: 16 amino acids. Germline V gene sequence: CDR1 ENHRY, CDR2 SYGVKD. J lost 4 bases, V lost 6 bases, and 8 bases had no gene match. CDR3 loop: CAISSGSGRATGELFF. In DNA, the CDR3 is TGTGCCATCAGCTCCGGGAGCGGGAGGGCCACCGGGGAGCTGTTTTTT.

The chain carries TRBV6-5 and TRBJ1-1; D is perhaps TRBD1 (6 bases). V was trimmed by 3 bases and J by 8 bases, leaving 13 bases between them. Germline V lookup: CDR1 MNHEY, CDR2 SVGAGI. CDR3 length: 13 residues. The CDR3 protein is CASSYTRGEEAFF. Here the CDR3 DNA reads TGTGCCAGCAGTTATACCAGGGGCGAAGAAGCTTTCTTT.

The J gene is TRBJ2-7, the V gene TRBV7-9; no reliable D call. The CDR3 covers 14 residues. Germline V CDR1 and CDR2: SEHNR, FQNEAQ (reference sequence). V lost 2 bases and J 1 base, leaving 9 bases between the germline ends. CDR3: CASSLTDSSYEQYF. CDR3 sequence (DNA): TGTGCCAGCAGCTTAACAGACTCTTCCTACGAGCAGTACTTC.

The sample holds one count of this clone. J is TRBJ2-5 and V is TRBV21-1; the table's D call TRBD1 went unverified against the DNA. TRBV21-1 is given as a pseudogene. This CDR3 contains 15 residues. Here the CDR3 reads CASSKGGQALETQYF. CDR3 DNA: TGTGCCAGCAGCAAAGGTGGGCAAGCATTAGAGACCCAGTACTTC.

The chain combines TRBV19 with TRBJ2-7, with D unclear. The CDR3 runs 13 residues. Deletions cut 7 bases from V and 2 bases from J, with 12 bases between. CDR1 is LNHDA, CDR2 SQIVND, per germline (reference sequence). CDR3 in DNA: TGTGCCAGTAAGGCAGGTGGGGCCTACGAGCAGTACTTC. Residues: CASKAGGAYEQYF.

This chain connects TRBV7-2 to TRBJ2-5; no clear D. Germline values: CDR1 SGHTA, CDR2 FQGNSA. Trimming left V 5 bases short and J 5 bases short, with 6 bases between. The CDR3 length is 11 residues. The CDR3 DNA reads as TGTGCCAGCAGCCGAGTTGAGACCCAGTACTTC. Amino acids: CASSRVETQYF.

The chain has TRBV4-2 and TRBJ2-7; 9 bases line up with TRBD2. Germline-derived CDR1 and CDR2 are LGHNA and YNFKEQ. Trimming cost V 5 bases and J 2 bases; bases outside gene matches: 4. The CDR3 length is 14 residues. The CDR3 DNA is TGTGCCAGCAGCTTTGCGGGAGGGCCCTACGAGCAGTACTTC. Its translation: CASSFAGGPYEQYF.

The V call is TRBV6-9, the J call TRBJ1-2, with D perhaps matching TRBD1 (5 bases). The CDR3 is made up of 14 amino acids. V was shortened by 6 bases and J by 3 bases, with 14 bases between the two germline ends. Germline lookup yields CDR1 MNHGY and CDR2 SVAAGI. The CDR3 DNA sequence: TGTGCCAGCAGCTCCTCGGGGGAGGACTATGGCTACACCTTC. Its translation is CASSSSGEDYGYTF.

This chain links TRBV9 with TRBJ1-4, with 7 bases that match TRBD1. Per the germline V gene, CDR1 is SGDLS and CDR2 is YYNGEE. This CDR3 comprises 15 residues. The V gene end was trimmed by 4 bases and the J gene end by 6 bases; junction bases not matched to a gene: 9. The CDR3 nucleotides are TGTGCCAGCAGCTTCACAGGGGTCGGAGATGAAAAACTGTTTTTT. Residues: CASSFTGVGDEKLFF.